This T cell receptor (beta chain) was sequenced during a study of Ad26.COV2.S vaccination and SARS-CoV-2 variants. Study as a whole: Each vaccinee took Ad26.COV2.S intramuscularly, once or twice 56 days apart. Findings and caveats of the study: Substantial post-vaccination breadth of spike-specific CD8+ and CD4+ T cell responses was reported.

Trimming left V 4 bases short and J 4 bases short, with 15 bases between. The CDR3 covers 14 residues. Germline V CDR1 and CDR2: SQVTM, ANQGSEA. This table comes from immunoSEQ multiplex PCR, and its TCRdb copy is limited to in-frame clones, with some not included. The table records 300,000 to 500,000 clones, approximately 91% of them present only once. The treatment was: roughly 19 received Ad26.COV2.S at low or high dose, single or two shots; several received placebo; per-sample allocation not given. Each sample was drawn 63 days after the first injection (of vaccine or placebo). The administered vaccine (an Ad26 vector) expressed Wuhan-strain SARS-CoV-2 spike. This clone was seen a single time. Its antigen remains unknown.

The chain employs TRBV29-1 and TRBJ2-3, with D perhaps TRBD1 or TRBD2 (6 bases each). The clonotype originates from a person between 18 and 59 years old who received the Ad26.COV2.S COVID-19 vaccine or a placebo. The sample was peripheral blood, taken in a trial of Ad26.COV2.S vaccine versus placebo. CDR3 amino acids: CSVVGGDRPDTQYF. The CDR3 DNA sequence: TGCAGCGTTGTCGGGGGCGACAGGCCAGATACGCAGTATTTT.